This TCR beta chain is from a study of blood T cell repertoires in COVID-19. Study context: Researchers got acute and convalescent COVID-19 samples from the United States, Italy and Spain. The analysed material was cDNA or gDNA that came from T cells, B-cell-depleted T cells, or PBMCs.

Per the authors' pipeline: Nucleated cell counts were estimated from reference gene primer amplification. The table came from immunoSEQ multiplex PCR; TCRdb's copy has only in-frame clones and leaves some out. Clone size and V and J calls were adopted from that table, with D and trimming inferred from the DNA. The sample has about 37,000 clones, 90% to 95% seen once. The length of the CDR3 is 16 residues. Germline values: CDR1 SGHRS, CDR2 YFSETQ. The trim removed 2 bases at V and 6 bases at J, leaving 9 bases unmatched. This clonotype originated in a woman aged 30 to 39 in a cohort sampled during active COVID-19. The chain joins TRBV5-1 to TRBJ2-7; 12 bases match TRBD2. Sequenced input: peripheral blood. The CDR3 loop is CASSFGLAGLVVEQYF. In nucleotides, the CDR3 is TGCGCCAGCAGCTTCGGACTAGCGGGATTAGTGGTCGAGCAGTACTTC. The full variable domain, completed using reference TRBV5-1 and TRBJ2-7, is KAGVTQTPRYLIKTRGQQVTLSCSPISGHRSVSWYQQTPGQGLQFLFEYFSETQRNKGNFPGRFSGRQFSNSRSEMNVSTLELGDSALYLCASSFGLAGLVVEQYFGPGTRLTVT.